These 3 T cell receptor beta chains share one sample of origin, sequenced in a study of blood T cell repertoires in COVID-19. Repertoires were generated with immunoSEQ multiplex PCR, while TCRdb's copy carries only in-frame clones and drops some. This sample has about 250,000 clones, with around three quarters found just once. Sequences were obtained from peripheral blood. These receptors were collected from a woman aged 80 or over with acute or convalescent COVID-19.

The gene calls are TRBV19 and TRBJ1-2; TRBD1 matches 8 bases. Germline CDR1 reads LNHDA; CDR2 reads SQIVND (reference sequence). The CDR3 totals 13 residues. Trimming cost V 7 bases and J 2 bases; bases outside gene matches: 3. Written as DNA, the CDR3 is TGTGCCAGTACCACAGGGGGGAACTATGGCTACACCTTC. As protein: CASTTGGNYGYTF. The full variable domain, rest sourced from reference TRBV19 and TRBJ1-2, is DGGITQSPKYLFRKEGQNVTLSCEQNLNHDAMYWYRQDPGQGLRLIYYSQIVNDFQKGDIAEGYSVSREKKESFPLTVTSAQKNPTAFYLCASTTGGNYGYTFGSGTRLTVV.

The rearrangement uses TRBV7-2 and TRBJ2-3, with TRBD2 identical over 12 bases. Trimming removed 2 bases from V and 1 base from J; junction bases left unmatched: 10. CDR3 size: 19 residues. CDR1 and CDR2 (germline): SGHTA, FQGNSA. The CDR3 reads CASSLRVASGRGGTDTQYF. Written as DNA, the CDR3 is TGTGCCAGCAGCTTAAGGGTGGCTAGCGGGAGGGGCGGCACAGATACGCAGTATTTT.

J is TRBJ2-7 and V is TRBV2; 7 positions agree with TRBD1. Germline-derived CDR1 and CDR2 are SNHLY and FYNNEI. This CDR3 is built from 15 residues. J was trimmed by 0 bases and V by 6 bases; bases with no gene match: 8. CDR3: CASRETGRSSYEQYF. The CDR3 DNA follows: TGTGCCAGCAGAGAGACAGGGAGAAGCTCCTACGAGCAGTACTTC.